One TCR beta chain is described in this entry. TCRdb's table, derived via immunoSEQ multiplex PCR, lists solely in-frame clones and lacks some. The sample consists of 52,000 or so clones, roughly 94% of them appearing once. The data were obtained in a study of OX40 agonist ivuxolimab in advanced cancers. Study as a whole: Hepatocellular carcinoma, melanoma, renal cell or head and neck cancer affected the dose-escalation patients. There were three patients with partial responses, one having hepatocellular carcinoma and two cutaneous melanoma.

The TCR was taken from an adult with an advanced solid tumor such as melanoma, head and neck, liver or kidney cancer. Sequences were derived from CD4+ or CD8+ T cells sorted from blood, sampled in a trial of the OX40 agonist ivuxolimab.

The CDR3 bases are TGTGCCTGGGGAAGCGGGACAGGGAGGTACGAGCAGTACTTC. It yields the protein CAWGSGTGRYEQYF. The chain carries TRBV30 and TRBJ2-7; 9 bases agree with TRBD1. Looked up from germline, CDR1 is GTSNPN and CDR2 is SVGIG (reference sequence). Losses at the gene ends were 5 bases for V and 4 bases for J; bases not matched to a gene: 9. The CDR3 is made up of 14 amino acids.